Below, 16 T cell receptor beta chains from the same sample are listed, as sequenced in a study of cytomegalovirus exposure and HLA in healthy donors. A multiplex PCR was run with 60 Vbeta primers and 13 Jbeta primers. Generated by immunoSEQ multiplex PCR, the TCRdb table keeps only in-frame clones and is missing some. The sample has approximately 250,000 clones; 70% to 90% are singletons. The sequenced material came from PBMCs. The receptors shown here come from a girl aged 2 to 10 in good health and CMV-seronegative.

This clone occurred a few times. The chain recombines TRBV21-1 with TRBJ2-7; the D call of TRBD1 is as the table states it, not checked on the DNA. TRBV21-1 is designated a pseudogene. This CDR3 is built from 17 residues. CDR3 loop: CASSKGSSGGAAYEQYF. The CDR3 nucleotides read TGTGCCAGCAGCAAAGGGTCCTCAGGGGGCGCAGCCTACGAGCAGTACTTC.

The rearrangement links TRBV29-1 to TRBJ1-2; 9 bases align to TRBD1. The J segment lost 4 bases and the V segment lost 5 bases, leaving 5 bases of the junction unmatched. The length of the CDR3 is 13 residues. CDR1 and CDR2 from the germline V gene are SQVTM and ANQGSEA. CDR3 nucleotide sequence: TGCAGCGTTACAGGGGGCGCCAGCTATGGCTACACCTTC. Amino acids: CSVTGGASYGYTF.

The CDR3 sequence is CSVGVRGANTEAFF. The CDR3 nucleotides are TGCAGCGTCGGCGTCAGGGGGGCGAACACTGAAGCTTTCTTT. The chain has TRBV29-1 and TRBJ1-1; 7 bases are shared with TRBD1. The CDR3 sequence is 14 residues long. V dropped 6 bases and J dropped 1; count of bases not matched to a gene: 8. The V gene's germline CDR1 is SQVTM and CDR2 ANQGSEA.

V usage is TRBV4-1 and J usage is TRBJ2-7, with TRBD2 identical over 7 bases. There are 15 residues in the CDR3. Germline V CDR1 and CDR2: MGHRA, YSYEKL. Germline trimming cut 1 base from V and 1 base from J; bases unmatched to any gene: 4. The CDR3 loop is CASSQGAGLSYEQYF. The CDR3 DNA reads TGCGCCAGCAGCCAAGGAGCGGGACTATCCTACGAGCAGTACTTC.

This chain links TRBV7-2 with TRBJ2-2; 7 bases match TRBD2. CDR1 and CDR2 (germline): SGHTA, FQGNSA. V lost 0 bases and J lost 1; bases outside the gene matches: 2. CDR3 length: 16 amino acids. The DNA of the CDR3 is TGTGCCAGCAGCTTAGCTGGGACTATGAACACCGGGGAGCTGTTTTTT. Amino acid sequence: CASSLAGTMNTGELFF.

The chain combines TRBV5-1 with TRBJ2-7; TRBD2 agrees at 15 bases. The CDR3 sequence is 16 residues long. J was trimmed by 5 bases and V by 0 bases; bases with no gene match: 3. Per germline, CDR1 SGHRS and CDR2 YFSETQ. The CDR3 DNA follows: TGCGCCAGCAGCTTGGGGGGGACTAGCGGGAGGAACGAGCAGTACTTC. Translated, it gives CASSLGGTSGRNEQYF.

This chain connects TRBV30 to TRBJ2-3, with no clear D. The CDR3 totals 13 residues. The germline V and J ends were trimmed by 4 bases and 4 bases, with 12 bases remaining between them. CDR1 is GTSNPN and CDR2 is SVGIG in the germline V gene (reference sequence). Here the CDR3 reads CAWTSGQADTQYF. CDR3 bases: TGTGCCTGGACCTCAGGCCAGGCAGATACGCAGTATTTT.

The chain has TRBV19 and TRBJ2-7; unclear D gene. This CDR3 is built from 13 residues. V was clipped by 4 bases and J by 4 bases, with 11 bases between them. Looked up from germline, CDR1 is LNHDA and CDR2 is SQIVND (reference sequence). The DNA of the CDR3 is TGTGCCAGTAGTACCCTGACACAGTACGAGCAGTACTTC. Translated: CASSTLTQYEQYF.

This chain joins TRBV19 and TRBJ1-1, with D possibly TRBD1 on 6 matching bases. CDR3 size: 14 residues. The germline gives CDR1 LNHDA, CDR2 SQIVND (reference sequence). Trimming shortened V by 3 bases and J by 6 bases, and 14 bases separated the two germline ends. The CDR3 coding sequence is TGTGCCAGTAGTATCACAGACTGGGGGCCTGAAGCTTTCTTT. It specifies CASSITDWGPEAFF.

The genes are TRBV21-1 and TRBJ1-2; the table's D call of TRBD1 was not tested on the DNA. TRBV21-1 is classified as a pseudogene. CDR3 size: 15 residues. The CDR3 is CASSTRTGRDYGYTF. The CDR3 DNA sequence: TGTGCCAGCAGCACGAGGACAGGACGGGACTATGGCTACACCTTC.

This chain uses TRBV4-1 with TRBJ2-7, with D maybe TRBD1 (5 bases). The CDR3 sequence is 14 residues long. From germline, CDR1 is MGHRA and CDR2 YSYEKL. V was trimmed by 7 bases and J by 6 bases, leaving 19 bases between them. The CDR3 nucleotides read TGCGCCAGCAAGTTTATGACAGACAAGGGCGAGCAGTACTTC. Protein sequence: CASKFMTDKGEQYF.

The CDR3: CASSYSGVMNTEAFF. In DNA, the CDR3 is TGTGCCAGCAGTTACTCCGGGGTCATGAACACTGAAGCTTTCTTT. The chain has TRBV6-5 and TRBJ1-1; D is ambiguous. Germline V gives CDR1 MNHEY, CDR2 SVGAGI. V was cut by 0 bases and J by 0 bases, with 8 bases left in between. The CDR3 is 15 amino acids.

The genes are TRBV7-8 and TRBJ2-5; 8 bases line up with TRBD1. The CDR3 totals 14 residues. Germline CDR1 reads SGHVS; CDR2 reads FQNEAQ. Losses at the gene ends were 1 base for V and 5 bases for J; bases not matched to a gene: 3. The CDR3 sequence is CASSLGTGWETQYF. CDR3 sequence (DNA): TGTGCCAGCAGCTTAGGGACAGGGTGGGAGACCCAGTACTTC.

The CDR3 reads CASSLPGGQETQYF. The CDR3 bases are TGTGCCAGCAGCTTACCAGGGGGCCAAGAGACCCAGTACTTC. V gene TRBV5-4 combines with J gene TRBJ2-5, with 7 bases matching TRBD1. Germline CDR1 SGHNT, CDR2 YYREEE (reference sequence). Losses at the gene ends were 2 bases for V and 1 base for J; bases not matched to a gene: 2. CDR3 length: 14 amino acids.

Concerning this clone itself: Mismatch with germline at one junction end may stem from a read error. Other nucleotide sequences in the sample specify the same CDR3. The gene calls are TRBV6-5 and TRBJ1-4; the D is unclear. The CDR3 loop spans 16 amino acids. Germline V lookup: CDR1 MNHEY, CDR2 SVGAGI. The CDR3 protein is CASSYFMGATNEKLFF. The CDR3 coding sequence is TGCGCCAGCAGTTACTTTATGGGAGCAACTAATGAAAAACTGTTTTTT.

The V gene is TRBV7-9, the J gene TRBJ2-5; D not resolved. This CDR3 is built from 12 residues. Trimming took off 5 bases at V and 7 bases at J, with 11 bases between the two ends. The germline V gene has CDR1 SEHNR and CDR2 FQNEAQ (reference sequence). DNA for the CDR3: TGTGCCAGCAGCCGTGAACCGGGGACCCAGTACTTC. It translates to CASSREPGTQYF.